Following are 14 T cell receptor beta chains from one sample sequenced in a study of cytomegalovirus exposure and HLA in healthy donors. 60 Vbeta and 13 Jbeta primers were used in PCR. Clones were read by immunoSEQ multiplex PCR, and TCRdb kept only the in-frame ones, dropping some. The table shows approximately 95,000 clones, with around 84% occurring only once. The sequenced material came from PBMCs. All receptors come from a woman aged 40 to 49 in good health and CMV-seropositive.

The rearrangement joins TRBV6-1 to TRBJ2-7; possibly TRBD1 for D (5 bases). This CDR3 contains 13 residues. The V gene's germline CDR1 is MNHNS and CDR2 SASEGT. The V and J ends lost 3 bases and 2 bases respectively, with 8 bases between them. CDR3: CASSDDSPYEQYF. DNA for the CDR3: TGTGCCAGCAGTGATGACAGTCCCTACGAGCAGTACTTC.

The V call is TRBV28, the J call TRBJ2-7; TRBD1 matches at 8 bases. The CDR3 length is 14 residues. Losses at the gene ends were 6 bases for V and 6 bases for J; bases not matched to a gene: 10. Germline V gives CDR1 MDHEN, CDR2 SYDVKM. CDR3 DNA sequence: TGTGCCAGCAGCACTCAGGGGGCGCGGGGCGAGCAGTACTTC. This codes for CASSTQGARGEQYF.

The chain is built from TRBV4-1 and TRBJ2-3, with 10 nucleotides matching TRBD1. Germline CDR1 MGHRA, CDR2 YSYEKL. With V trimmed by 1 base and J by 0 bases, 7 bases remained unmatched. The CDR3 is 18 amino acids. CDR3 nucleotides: TGCGCCAGCAGCCAAGTATTTCGGGGACAGGGGAGCACAGATACGCAGTATTTT. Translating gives CASSQVFRGQGSTDTQYF.

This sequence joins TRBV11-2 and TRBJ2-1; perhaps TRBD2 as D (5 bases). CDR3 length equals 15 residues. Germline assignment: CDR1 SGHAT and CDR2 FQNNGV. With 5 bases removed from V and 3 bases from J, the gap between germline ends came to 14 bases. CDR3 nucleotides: TGTGCCAGCAGCCCAGGACTGCTAAACTACAATGAGCAGTTCTTC. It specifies CASSPGLLNYNEQFF.

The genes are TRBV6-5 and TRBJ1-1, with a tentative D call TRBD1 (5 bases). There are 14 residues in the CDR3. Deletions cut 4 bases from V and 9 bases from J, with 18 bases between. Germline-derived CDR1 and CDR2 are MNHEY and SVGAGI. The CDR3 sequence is CASSFEEGTLQAFF. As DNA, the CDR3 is TGTGCCAGCAGTTTTGAGGAAGGGACTTTACAAGCTTTCTTT.

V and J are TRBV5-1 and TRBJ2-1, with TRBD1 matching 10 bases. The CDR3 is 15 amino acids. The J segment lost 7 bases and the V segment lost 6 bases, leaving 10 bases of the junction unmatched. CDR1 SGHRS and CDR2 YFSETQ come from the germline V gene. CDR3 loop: CASNPGTGVGNEQFF. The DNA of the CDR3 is TGCGCCAGCAATCCCGGGACAGGGGTCGGTAATGAGCAGTTCTTC.

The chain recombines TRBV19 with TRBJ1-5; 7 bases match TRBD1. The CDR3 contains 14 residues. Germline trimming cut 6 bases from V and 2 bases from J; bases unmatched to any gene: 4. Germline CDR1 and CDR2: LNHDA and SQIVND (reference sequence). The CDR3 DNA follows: TGTGCCAGTAGCCCGACAGGGCGCAATCAGCCCCAGCATTTT. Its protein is CASSPTGRNQPQHF.

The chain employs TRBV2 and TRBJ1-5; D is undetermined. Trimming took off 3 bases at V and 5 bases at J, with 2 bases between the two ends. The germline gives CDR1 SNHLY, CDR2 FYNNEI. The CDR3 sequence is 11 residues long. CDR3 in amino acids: CASSDDQPQHF. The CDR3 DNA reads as TGTGCCAGCAGTGACGATCAGCCCCAGCATTTT.

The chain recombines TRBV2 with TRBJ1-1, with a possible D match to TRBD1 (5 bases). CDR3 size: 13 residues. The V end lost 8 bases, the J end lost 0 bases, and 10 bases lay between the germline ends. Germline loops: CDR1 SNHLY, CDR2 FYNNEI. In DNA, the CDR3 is TGTGCCAGCTCGGACAATTTGAACACTGAAGCTTTCTTT. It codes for CASSDNLNTEAFF.

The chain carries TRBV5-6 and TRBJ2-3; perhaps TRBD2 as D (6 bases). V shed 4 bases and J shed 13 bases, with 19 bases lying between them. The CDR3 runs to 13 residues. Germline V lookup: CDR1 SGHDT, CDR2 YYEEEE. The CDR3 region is CASSVSAGRRKYF. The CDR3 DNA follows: TGTGCCAGCAGCGTATCGGCGGGACGCCGCAAGTATTTT.

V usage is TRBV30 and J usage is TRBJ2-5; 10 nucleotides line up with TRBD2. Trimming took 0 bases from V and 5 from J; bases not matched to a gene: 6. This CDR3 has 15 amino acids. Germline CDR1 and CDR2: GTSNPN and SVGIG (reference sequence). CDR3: CAWSVGAGGGETQYF. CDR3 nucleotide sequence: TGTGCCTGGAGTGTAGGAGCGGGAGGGGGGGAGACCCAGTACTTC.

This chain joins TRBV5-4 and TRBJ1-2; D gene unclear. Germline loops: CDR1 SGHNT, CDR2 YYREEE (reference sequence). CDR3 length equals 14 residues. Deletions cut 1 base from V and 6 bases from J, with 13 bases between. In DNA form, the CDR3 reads TGTGCCAGCAGCTTGCCCGCGGGCGGGCATGGCTACACCTTC. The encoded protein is CASSLPAGGHGYTF.

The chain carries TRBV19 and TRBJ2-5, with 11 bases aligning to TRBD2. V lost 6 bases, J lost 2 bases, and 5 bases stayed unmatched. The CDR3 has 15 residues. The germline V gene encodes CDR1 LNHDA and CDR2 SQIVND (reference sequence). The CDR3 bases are TGTGCCAGTAGCCAACTAGCGGGAGTACAAGAGACCCAGTACTTC. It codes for CASSQLAGVQETQYF.

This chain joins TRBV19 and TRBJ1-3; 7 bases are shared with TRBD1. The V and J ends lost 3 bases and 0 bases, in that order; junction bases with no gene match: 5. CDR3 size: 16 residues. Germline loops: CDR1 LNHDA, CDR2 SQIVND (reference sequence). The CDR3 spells CASSMGQPDSGNTIYF. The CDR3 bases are TGTGCCAGTAGTATGGGACAGCCCGACTCTGGAAACACCATATATTTT.